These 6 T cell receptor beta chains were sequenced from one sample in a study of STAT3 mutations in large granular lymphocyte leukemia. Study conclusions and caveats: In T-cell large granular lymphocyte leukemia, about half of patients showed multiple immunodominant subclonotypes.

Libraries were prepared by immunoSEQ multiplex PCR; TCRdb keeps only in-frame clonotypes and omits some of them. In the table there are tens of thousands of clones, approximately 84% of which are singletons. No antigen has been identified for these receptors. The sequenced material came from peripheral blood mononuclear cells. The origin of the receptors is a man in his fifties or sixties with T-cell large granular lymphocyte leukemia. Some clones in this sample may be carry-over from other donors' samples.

The DNA of the CDR3 is TGTGCCAGCAGTCCCCTCCGGGTTTCAAGGCCTCAACAACAAGAGACCCAGTACTTC. Its translation: CASSPLRVSRPQQQETQYF. The chain is built from TRBV28 and TRBJ2-5; D is undetermined. Trimming left V 5 bases short and J 2 bases short, with 27 bases between. CDR1 is MDHEN, CDR2 SYDVKM, per germline. This CDR3 spans 19 amino acids.

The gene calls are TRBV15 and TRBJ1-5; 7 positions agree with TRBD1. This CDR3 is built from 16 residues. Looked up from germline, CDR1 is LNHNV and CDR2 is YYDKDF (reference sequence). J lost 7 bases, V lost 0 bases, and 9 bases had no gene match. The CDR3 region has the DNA TGTGCCACCAGCAGAGACCCCGGGACAGAAATGCAGCCCCAGCATTTT. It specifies CATSRDPGTEMQPQHF. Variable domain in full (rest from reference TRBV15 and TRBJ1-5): DAMVIQNPRYQVTQFGKPVTLSCSQTLNHNVMYWYQQKSSQAPKLLFHYYDKDFNNEADTPDNFQSRRPNTSFCFLDIRSPGLGDTAMYLCATSRDPGTEMQPQHFGDGTRLSIL.

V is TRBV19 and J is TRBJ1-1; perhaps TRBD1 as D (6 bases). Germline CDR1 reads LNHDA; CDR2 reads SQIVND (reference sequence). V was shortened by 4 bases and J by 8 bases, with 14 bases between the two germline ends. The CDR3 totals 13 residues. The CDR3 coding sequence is TGTGCCAGTAGTACTAGGGGGGCAGGCGAAGCTTTCTTT. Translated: CASSTRGAGEAFF. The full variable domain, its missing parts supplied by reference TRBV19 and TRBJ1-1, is DGGITQSPKYLFRKEGQNVTLSCEQNLNHDAMYWYRQDPGQGLRLIYYSQIVNDFQKGDIAEGYSVSREKKESFPLTVTSAQKNPTAFYLCASSTRGAGEAFFGQGTRLTVV.

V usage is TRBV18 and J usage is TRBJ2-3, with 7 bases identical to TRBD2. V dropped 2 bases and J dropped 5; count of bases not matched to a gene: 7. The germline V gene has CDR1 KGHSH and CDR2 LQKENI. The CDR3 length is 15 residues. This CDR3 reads CASSPGQRDGDTQYF. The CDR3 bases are TGTGCCAGCTCACCAGGCCAGCGGGACGGAGATACGCAGTATTTT.

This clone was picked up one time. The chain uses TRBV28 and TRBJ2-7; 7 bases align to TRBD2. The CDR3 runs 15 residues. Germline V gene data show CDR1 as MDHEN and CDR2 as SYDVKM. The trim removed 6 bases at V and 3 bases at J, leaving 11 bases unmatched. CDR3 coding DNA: TGTGCCAGCAGGCCGAGAGGCGGGAGAAGCTACGAGCAGTACTTC. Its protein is CASRPRGGRSYEQYF.

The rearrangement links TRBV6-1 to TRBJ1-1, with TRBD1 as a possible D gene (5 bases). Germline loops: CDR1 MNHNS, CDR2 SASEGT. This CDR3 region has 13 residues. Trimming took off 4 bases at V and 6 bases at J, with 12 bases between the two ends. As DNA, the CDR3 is TGTGCCAGCAGTGCGGATTGGGGGGCTGAAGCTTTCTTT. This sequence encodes CASSADWGAEAFF.